A single sample is the source of the 23 T cell receptor beta chains below, sequenced in a study of blood T cell repertoires in COVID-19. TCRdb keeps only in-frame clones here, not all; method: immunoSEQ multiplex PCR. Found here are under 200,000 clones, 80% to 90% of them singletons; the top ten hold about 14%. Input material: peripheral blood. The receptors stem from an older woman with COVID-19, enrolled during active disease.

The rearrangement uses TRBV28 and TRBJ1-2; D might be TRBD1 (5 bases). CDR1 is MDHEN and CDR2 is SYDVKM in the germline V gene. Trimming stripped 3 bases from V and 4 bases from J, with 15 bases between. CDR3 length equals 15 residues. CDR3 bases: TGTGCCAGCAGTTTTTACGGAGGGGTTAGCTATGGCTACACCTTC. Translated, it gives CASSFYGGVSYGYTF.

This chain uses TRBV5-1 with TRBJ2-1, with 7 bases aligning to TRBD1. The CDR3 loop spans 15 amino acids. Germline assignment: CDR1 SGHRS and CDR2 YFSETQ. J gave up 6 bases and V 0 bases, and 6 bases lay outside the gene matches. As DNA, the CDR3 is TGCGCCAGCAGCTTGGGGGACAGTAAGTTCAATGAGCAGTTCTTC. It specifies CASSLGDSKFNEQFF.

The chain employs TRBV27 and TRBJ1-5; D remains unclear. There are 12 residues in the CDR3. Germline assignment: CDR1 MNHEY and CDR2 SMNVEV (reference sequence). Trimming left V 3 bases short and J 7 bases short, with 7 bases between. CDR3: CASSFPRQPQHF. For the CDR3, the DNA is TGTGCCAGCAGTTTCCCCCGGCAGCCCCAGCATTTT.

As concerns this clone: Other DNA variants within this sample encode the same CDR3. V and J are TRBV4-2 and TRBJ1-1; D uncertain. V dropped 1 base and J dropped 0 bases, with 6 bases sitting between them. Looked up from germline, CDR1 is LGHNA and CDR2 is YNFKEQ. CDR3 length equals 14 residues. As DNA, the CDR3 is TGTGCCAGCAGCCAAGCCGGGTTGAACACTGAAGCTTTCTTT. It is translated as CASSQAGLNTEAFF.

This sequence joins TRBV5-5 and TRBJ1-2, with 11 bases that match TRBD1. Germline V gene sequence: CDR1 SGHKS, CDR2 YYEKEE (reference sequence). The CDR3 is 14 amino acids. The ends lost 3 bases at V and 2 bases at J; junction bases unmatched: 0. The CDR3 DNA reads as TGTGCCAGCAGCTGGACAGGGGGCAACTATGGCTACACCTTC. Its translation: CASSWTGGNYGYTF.

The chain couples TRBV5-1 to TRBJ1-1; 7 nucleotides agree with TRBD1. V gave up 6 bases and J gave up 3 bases; unmatched junction bases: 8. The germline V gene has CDR1 SGHRS and CDR2 YFSETQ. The CDR3 length is 14 residues. The CDR3 sequence: CASNPGGEDTEAFF. Written as DNA, the CDR3 is TGCGCCAGCAACCCAGGGGGAGAAGACACTGAAGCTTTCTTT.

This clone came up once. The CDR3: CASRIGQGAYNEQFF. CDR3 nucleotide sequence: TGTGCCAGCAGGATAGGACAGGGGGCATACAATGAGCAGTTCTTC. The chain links TRBV6-5 to TRBJ2-1, with 11 bases lining up with TRBD1. V gave up 6 bases and J gave up 4 bases; unmatched junction bases: 5. Looked up from germline, CDR1 is MNHEY and CDR2 is SVGAGI. This CDR3 spans 15 amino acids.

The CDR3 loop reads CASSRLAEGDTQYF. The CDR3 nucleotides are TGTGCCAGCAGCCGACTAGCGGAAGGAGATACGCAGTATTTT. V usage is TRBV7-9 and J usage is TRBJ2-3; TRBD2 agrees at 9 bases. There are 14 residues in the CDR3. Germline lookup yields CDR1 SEHNR and CDR2 FQNEAQ (reference sequence). V lost 5 bases to trimming and J lost 5 bases; unmatched junction nucleotides: 5.

This sequence joins TRBV6-6 and TRBJ1-5; D perhaps matches TRBD1 (5 bases). V was trimmed by 7 bases and J by 1 base, leaving 17 bases between them. Germline assignment: CDR1 MNHNY and CDR2 SVGAGI (reference sequence). CDR3 length: 16 amino acids. This CDR3 is CASIPGGGVSNQPQHF. CDR3 DNA sequence: TGTGCCAGCATTCCCGGGGGGGGAGTAAGCAATCAGCCCCAGCATTTT.

J is TRBJ2-3 and V is TRBV5-4; tentative D call: TRBD1 (6 bases). Germline CDR1 is SGHNT and CDR2 is YYREEE (reference sequence). CDR3 length equals 16 residues. Trimming took off 1 base at V and 3 bases at J, with 15 bases between the two ends. Written as DNA, the CDR3 is TGTGCCAGCAGCTTGATTGGGAACAGGGAAACAGATACGCAGTATTTT. Residues: CASSLIGNRETDTQYF.

The chain joins TRBV24-1 to TRBJ1-1, with a tentative D call TRBD1 (5 bases). The V end was cut by 2 bases, the J end by 8 bases, with 11 bases between. CDR3 length: 13 residues. Germline V gene data show CDR1 as KGHDR and CDR2 as SFDVKD. This chain's CDR3 is CATSDSPGREAFF. DNA for the CDR3: TGTGCCACCAGTGATTCCCCAGGGCGCGAAGCTTTCTTT.

The V gene is TRBV27, the J gene TRBJ1-1; D is unclear. This CDR3 contains 15 residues. V lost 6 bases and J 0 bases, leaving 14 bases between the germline ends. Germline CDR1 and CDR2: MNHEY and SMNVEV (reference sequence). The DNA for the CDR3 is TGTGCCAGCAGCGCTGGAACAGTCTTGAACACTGAAGCTTTCTTT. Translated: CASSAGTVLNTEAFF.

The chain is built from TRBV11-2 and TRBJ2-2; maybe TRBD2 (5 bases). V lost 0 bases to trimming and J lost 7 bases, with 15 bases between them. CDR1 and CDR2 from the germline V gene are SGHAT and FQNNGV. The CDR3 covers 16 residues. CDR3 sequence: CASSLEALRAGGELFF. The CDR3 region has the DNA TGTGCCAGCAGCTTAGAGGCCCTAAGGGCGGGCGGGGAGCTGTTTTTT.

The chain uses TRBV5-8 and TRBJ2-7; 9 bases fit TRBD1. CDR1 is SGHTS and CDR2 is YDEGEE in the germline V gene. V shed 5 bases and J 2 bases; nucleotides not matched to a gene: 8. The CDR3 runs to 15 residues. CDR3 sequence (DNA): TGTGCCAGCAGAATTCCGGGACAGGGCCCCTACGAGCAGTACTTC. This translates into CASRIPGQGPYEQYF.

The chain couples TRBV28 to TRBJ2-4; a possible D gene is TRBD2 (5 bases). The CDR3 is made up of 11 amino acids. The V and J ends lost 4 bases and 9 bases respectively, with 7 bases between them. CDR1 is MDHEN and CDR2 is SYDVKM in the germline V gene. The CDR3 protein is CASSSGSIQYF. In nucleotides, the CDR3 is TGTGCCAGCAGTTCGGGGTCCATTCAGTACTTC.

The chain recombines TRBV10-3 with TRBJ2-2, with D perhaps matching TRBD2 (5 bases). The CDR3 spans 15 residues. V lost 6 bases to trimming and J lost 0 bases, with 11 bases between them. In germline, CDR1 is ENHRY, CDR2 SYGVKD. The CDR3 DNA sequence: TGTGCCATCAGCCTCGGAGGTACGAACACCGGGGAGCTGTTTTTT. Its translation is CAISLGGTNTGELFF.

This clone occurred once. This chain uses TRBV6-5 with TRBJ1-5, with TRBD1 matching 7 bases. The germline gives CDR1 MNHEY, CDR2 SVGAGI. Trimming at V came to 6 bases and at J to 1 base, leaving 3 bases not matched to a gene. The CDR3 contains 14 residues. Here the CDR3 reads CASRQGTSNQPQHF. Written as DNA, the CDR3 is TGTGCCAGCAGACAGGGGACCAGCAATCAGCCCCAGCATTTT.

This chain uses TRBV3-1 (or the pseudogene TRBV3-2) with TRBJ2-5, with D perhaps TRBD1 (7 bases). The CDR3 extends over 15 amino acids. Per germline, CDR1 LGHDT and CDR2 YNNKEL (reference sequence). Trimming pared 4 bases from V and 9 bases from J, leaving 21 bases between. CDR3 residues: CASSRGQRAAGPQYF. The CDR3 nucleotides are TGTGCCAGCAGCCGGGGACAGCGAGCGGCGGGGCCCCAGTACTTC.

This chain connects TRBV28 to TRBJ1-2; unclear D gene. Between the trimmed V and J ends, which lost 10 bases and 8 bases, there was a span of 5 bases. Per the germline V gene, CDR1 is MDHEN and CDR2 is SYDVKM. The CDR3 is 8 residues long. The chain's CDR3 is CATGGYTF. For the CDR3, the DNA is TGTGCCACGGGGGGCTACACCTTC.

This clone has a handful of counts. The chain joins TRBV2 to TRBJ2-7; D is ambiguous. CDR1 SNHLY and CDR2 FYNNEI come from the germline V gene. Trimming took off 4 bases at V and 8 bases at J, with 18 bases between the two ends. CDR3 size: 14 residues. The CDR3, as DNA: TGTGCCAGCAGTGTGGGCCAGGATGGCGCCAAGCAGTACGTC. Protein product: CASSVGQDGAKQYV.

The chain links TRBV4-1 to TRBJ2-1, with unresolved D. This CDR3 has 15 residues. The V gene lost 0 bases and the J gene lost 3 bases, with 9 bases spanning the gap. Germline CDR1 reads MGHRA; CDR2 reads YSYEKL. DNA of the CDR3: TGCGCCAGCAGCCAAGATTTTTTTTACTACAATGAGCAGTTCTTC. It encodes CASSQDFFYYNEQFF.

The rearrangement links TRBV9 to TRBJ2-5, with TRBD1 matching 9 bases. The length of the CDR3 is 15 residues. Unmatched junction bases numbered 5, after V lost 0 bases and J lost 5 bases. The germline V gene has CDR1 SGDLS and CDR2 YYNGEE. In DNA, the CDR3 is TGTGCCAGCAGCGTAGAGGACAGGGGATCGGAGACCCAGTACTTC. It encodes CASSVEDRGSETQYF.

The V gene is TRBV27, the J gene TRBJ1-5; D might be TRBD1 (5 bases). Germline V CDR1 and CDR2: MNHEY, SMNVEV (reference sequence). CDR3 length equals 13 residues. V shed 8 bases and J shed 0 bases, with 8 bases lying between them. CDR3 in amino acids: CASRGNSNQPQHF. The CDR3 DNA reads TGTGCCAGCCGGGGGAATAGCAATCAGCCCCAGCATTTT.